These 19 T cell receptor beta chains originate from one sample sequenced in a study of T-cell reconstitution after alpha-beta-depleted transplantation in children. Unique molecular identifiers featured in how the TCRbeta library was prepared. TCRdb re-called the PCR reads with MiXCR, one entry per CDR3 protein. This table holds approximately 150,000 distinct CDR3 sequences, around 10% found once. The sample was PBMCs, mostly from graft donor cells, taken 180 days after TCRalphabeta/CD19-depleted stem cell transplant. Source of these receptors: a female patient aged 2 to 10 who had a stem cell transplant for congenital amegakaryocytic thrombocytopenia, so the T cells may come from the graft donor.

This clonotype has ten or more counts. This chain links TRBV6-1 with TRBJ2-1; 10 bases map to TRBD2. Germline lookup yields CDR1 MNHNS and CDR2 SASEGT. The trim removed 5 bases at V and 3 bases at J, leaving 4 bases unmatched. The CDR3 spans 15 residues. The DNA of the CDR3 is TGTGCCAGCAGTCAGGGACTAGCGATCTACAATGAGCAGTTCTTC. It translates to CASSQGLAIYNEQFF.

This clonotype has ten or more counts. This sequence joins TRBV18 and TRBJ2-3; a possible D gene is TRBD2 (6 bases). This CDR3 has 15 residues. The ends were cut back, 1 base at V and 1 base at J, with 9 bases in the middle. In germline, CDR1 is KGHSH, CDR2 LQKENI. The CDR3 nucleotides read TGTGCCAGCTCACCACGGGCTAGCGGCACAGATACGCAGTATTTT. Translated: CASSPRASGTDTQYF.

This clonotype was recorded at least ten times. This sequence joins TRBV3-1 and TRBJ1-2, with D possibly being TRBD1 (5 bases). Looked up from germline, CDR1 is LGHDT and CDR2 is YNNKEL (reference sequence). V lost 1 base and J 4 bases, leaving 10 bases between the germline ends. There are 14 residues in the CDR3. The CDR3 sequence is CASSQVQGPYGYTF. The CDR3 DNA is TGTGCCAGCAGCCAAGTGCAGGGTCCCTATGGCTACACCTTC.

This clonotype has at least ten counts. This chain joins TRBV7-2 and TRBJ2-7; D may be TRBD2 (5 bases). The germline gives CDR1 SGHTA, CDR2 FQGNSA. The V and J ends lost 1 base and 5 bases respectively, with 15 bases between them. The CDR3 runs 15 residues. CDR3 DNA: TGTGCCAGCAGCTTAGTTGGCGGGTCAAACGACGAGCAGTACTTC. Its translation: CASSLVGGSNDEQYF.

The chain recombines TRBV18 with TRBJ2-5; D remains ambiguous. CDR1 and CDR2 from the germline V gene are KGHSH and LQKENI. Trimming removed 3 bases at V and 5 bases at J, with 10 bases between. CDR3 length: 13 residues. The CDR3 sequence: CASSPPGAETQYF. The DNA of the CDR3 is TGTGCCAGCTCACCCCCCGGTGCGGAGACCCAGTACTTC.

This clonotype was seen ten or more times. V gene TRBV7-6 combines with J gene TRBJ2-5, with 8 bases fitting TRBD2. Germline CDR1 and CDR2: SGHVS and FNYEAQ. CDR3 length equals 14 residues. J was trimmed by 12 bases and V by 1 base; bases with no gene match: 10. The CDR3 sequence is CASSLVVAGRPKYF. The CDR3 DNA follows: TGTGCCAGCAGCTTAGTAGTAGCGGGAAGACCCAAGTACTTC.

This clonotype was seen at least ten times. The chain uses TRBV20-1 and TRBJ2-7; D possibly corresponds to TRBD2 (5 bases). Per the germline V gene, CDR1 is DFQATT and CDR2 is SNEGSKA (reference sequence). The CDR3 is 13 amino acids. V was pared by 4 bases and J by 3 bases, with 13 bases between. In DNA, the CDR3 is TGCAGTGCTACGAAAGCGGACCTCTACGAGCAGTACTTC. This encodes CSATKADLYEQYF.

The sample holds many counts of this clonotype. The rearrangement uses TRBV7-9 and TRBJ1-2; no clear D gene. V was pared by 4 bases and J by 4 bases, with 13 bases between. The CDR3 extends over 14 amino acids. Germline assignment: CDR1 SEHNR and CDR2 FQNEAQ (reference sequence). The CDR3 spells CASSYLSGVYGYTF. In DNA, the CDR3 is TGTGCCAGCAGCTACCTCAGTGGGGTCTATGGCTACACCTTC. The full variable domain, with the rest looked up from reference TRBV7-9 and TRBJ1-2, is DTGVSQNPRHKITKRGQNVTFRCDPISEHNRLYWYRQTLGQGPEFLTYFQNEAQLEKSRLLSDRFSAERPKGSFSTLEIQRTEQGDSAMYLCASSYLSGVYGYTFGSGTRLTVV.

This clonotype is medium-sized in the sample. A read error may account for a junction end that differs from germline. The rearrangement uses TRBV20-1 and TRBJ1-2; perhaps TRBD1 as D (5 bases). Germline CDR1 reads DFQATT; CDR2 reads SNEGSKA (reference sequence). The CDR3 has 13 amino acids. The CDR3 coding sequence is TGCAGTGCTGGAGATGACAGCGCCTATGGCTACACCTTC. Residues: CSAGDDSAYGYTF.

Notes on this clonotype: At one of its ends the junction is not consistent with the germline gene, which may arise from a read error. The rearrangement uses TRBV4-1 and TRBJ2-7; D is possibly TRBD2 (6 bases). Germline loops: CDR1 MGHRA, CDR2 YSYEKL. The CDR3 has 15 amino acids. CDR3 nucleotide sequence: TGCGCCGGCAGCCAGACGGGACTGGGGCCCTACGAGCAGTACTTC. This codes for CAGSQTGLGPYEQYF.

The chain has TRBV4-2 and TRBJ2-1; tentative D call: TRBD2 (6 bases). V lost 1 base and J lost 6, with 10 bases in between. The CDR3 spans 14 residues. Germline assignment: CDR1 LGHNA and CDR2 YNFKEQ. The CDR3 loop reads CASSQAGVLNEQFF. CDR3 nucleotide sequence: TGTGCCAGCAGCCAAGCGGGAGTTCTCAATGAGCAGTTCTTC.

The chain combines TRBV5-1 with TRBJ2-4; D may correspond to TRBD1 or TRBD2 (7 bases each). V was clipped by 4 bases and J by 3 bases, with 14 bases between them. The length of the CDR3 is 15 residues. Germline V gene sequence: CDR1 SGHRS, CDR2 YFSETQ. CDR3 region: CASSVQGRGKNIQYF. In DNA form, the CDR3 reads TGCGCCAGCAGCGTACAGGGGAGGGGCAAAAACATTCAGTACTTC.

This clonotype was recorded at least ten times. The rearrangement joins TRBV20-1 to TRBJ2-7; tentatively, D is TRBD2 (6 bases). Trimming took off 0 bases at V and 3 bases at J, with 12 bases between the two ends. Germline-derived CDR1 and CDR2 are DFQATT and SNEGSKA (reference sequence). The CDR3 consists of 14 residues. DNA of the CDR3: TGCAGTGCTAGAGACTTGAGGCGGGACTACGAGCAGTACTTC. This gives the protein CSARDLRRDYEQYF.

There are a few counts of this clonotype. The chain recombines TRBV19 with TRBJ2-7; weak D call: TRBD1 (6 bases). The germline V gene has CDR1 LNHDA and CDR2 SQIVND (reference sequence). The CDR3 has 15 amino acids. The ends were cut back, 5 bases at V and 3 bases at J, with 17 bases in the middle. This CDR3 reads CASSFRDNMGYEQYF. CDR3 bases: TGTGCCAGTAGTTTCCGGGACAACATGGGCTACGAGCAGTACTTC.

This clonotype has only a few counts. The chain is built from TRBV10-3 and TRBJ2-5, with a weak D call TRBD2 (5 bases). Germline V gene lookup returns CDR1 ENHRY and CDR2 SYGVKD. The CDR3 totals 16 residues. Trimming took 0 bases from V and 4 from J, leaving 15 bases between them. The CDR3 region is CAISESLGLAGETQYF. CDR3 nucleotide sequence: TGTGCCATCAGTGAGTCCCTTGGGCTAGCCGGAGAGACCCAGTACTTC.

V and J are TRBV28 and TRBJ2-5; either TRBD1 or TRBD2 may supply D (7 bases each). V lost 6 bases, J lost 5 bases, and 22 bases lay in between. The CDR3 consists of 16 residues. Germline-derived CDR1 and CDR2 are MDHEN and SYDVKM. The CDR3 spells CASSPASGGGRETQYF. The CDR3 bases are TGTGCCAGCAGCCCTGCCTCAGGGGGGGGGAGGGAGACCCAGTACTTC. The full variable domain, completed using reference TRBV28 and TRBJ2-5, is DVKVTQSSRYLVKRTGEKVFLECVQDMDHENMFWYRQDPGLGLRLIYFSYDVKMKEKGDIPEGYSVSREKKERFSLILESASTNQTSMYLCASSPASGGGRETQYFGPGTRLLVL.

This clonotype has more than one count but fewer than ten. The rearrangement joins TRBV5-1 to TRBJ2-7; D possibly corresponds to TRBD2 (5 bases). The CDR3 is made up of 15 amino acids. With 0 bases removed from V and 6 bases from J, the gap between germline ends came to 16 bases. CDR1 and CDR2 from the germline V gene are SGHRS and YFSETQ. The CDR3 spells CASSLVASLPGEQYF. CDR3 bases: TGCGCCAGCAGCTTGGTGGCTAGCTTGCCCGGCGAGCAGTACTTC.

This clonotype was counted a few times. This rearrangement joins TRBV28 to TRBJ1-6; D gene ambiguous. The CDR3 length is 14 residues. The V gene's germline CDR1 is MDHEN and CDR2 SYDVKM. V was cut by 3 bases and J by 9 bases, with 12 bases left in between. CDR3 DNA: TGTGCCAGCAGTTTCATCAGGATCGGTTCACCCCTCCACTTT. Translated, it gives CASSFIRIGSPLHF.

This clonotype was counted a few times. The chain carries TRBV12-3 or TRBV12-4 and TRBJ2-1; 8 positions agree with TRBD2. The V and J ends lost 7 bases and 2 bases, in that order; junction bases with no gene match: 16. CDR3 size: 18 residues. CDR3 sequence reads: CASIMSLSGGVAYNEQFF. The CDR3 DNA reads TGTGCCAGCATAATGTCTCTTTCGGGGGGGGTTGCCTACAATGAGCAGTTCTTC.